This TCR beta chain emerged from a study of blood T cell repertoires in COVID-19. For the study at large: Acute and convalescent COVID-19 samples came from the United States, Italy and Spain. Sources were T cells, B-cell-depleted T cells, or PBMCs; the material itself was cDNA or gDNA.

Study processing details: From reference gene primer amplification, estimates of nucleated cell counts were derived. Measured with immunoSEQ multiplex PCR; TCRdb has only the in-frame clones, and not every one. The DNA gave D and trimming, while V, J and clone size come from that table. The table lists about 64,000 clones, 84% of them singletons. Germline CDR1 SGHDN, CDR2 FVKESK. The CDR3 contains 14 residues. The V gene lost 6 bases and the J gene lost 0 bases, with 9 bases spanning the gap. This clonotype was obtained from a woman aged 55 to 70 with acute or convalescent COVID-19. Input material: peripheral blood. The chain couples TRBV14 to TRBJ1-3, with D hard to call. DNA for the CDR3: TGTGCCAGCAGAAAAGGGAGCTCTGGAAACACCATATATTTT. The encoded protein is CASRKGSSGNTIYF. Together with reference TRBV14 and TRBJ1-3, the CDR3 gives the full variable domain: EAGVTQFPSHSVIEKGQTVTLRCDPISGHDNLYWYRRVMGKEIKFLLHFVKESKQDESGMPNNRFLAERTGGTYSTLKVQPAELEDSGVYFCASRKGSSGNTIYFGEGSWLTVV.